Below, one T cell receptor beta chain is given with its context. CDR3 length equals 14 residues. The V gene's germline CDR1 is LNHDA and CDR2 SQIVND (reference sequence). J was trimmed by 8 bases and V by 6 bases; bases with no gene match: 12. This sample was taken from a study of blood T cell repertoires in COVID-19. Here immunoSEQ multiplex PCR was the method, and the copy in TCRdb shows in-frame clones only, minus some. The repertoire consists of some 41,000 clones, with 90% to 95% occurring once and the leading ten covering about 15%. This TCR was recovered from a woman under 40 in a cohort sampled during active COVID-19. The V and J genes are TRBV19 and TRBJ1-2, with 7 positions matching TRBD1. The sequenced material came from peripheral blood. Written as DNA, the CDR3 is TGTGCCAGTAGAACAGGGGTCGGGTGGAGCGGCTACACCTTC. Amino acid sequence: CASRTGVGWSGYTF. The variable domain in full, with the rest retrieved from reference TRBV19 and TRBJ1-2, is DGGITQSPKYLFRKEGQNVTLSCEQNLNHDAMYWYRQDPGQGLRLIYYSQIVNDFQKGDIAEGYSVSREKKESFPLTVTSAQKNPTAFYLCASRTGVGWSGYTFGSGTRLTVV.